This T cell receptor beta chain was documented in a study of shared clonotypes between healthy human individuals. CD45RO-negative, CCR7-selected cells formed the naive CD8 fraction, which excluded terminally differentiated effector memory CD45RA+ cells. Study-wide points: Researchers sampled blood only, noting tissue repertoires likely differ.

The CDR3 contains 16 residues. V lost 5 bases, J lost 2 bases, and 10 bases stayed unmatched. From germline, CDR1 is SEHNR and CDR2 FQNEAQ (reference sequence). The method was immunoSEQ multiplex PCR; TCRdb's version includes in-frame clones alone and lacks a portion of them. The sample contains some 2.1 million clones, roughly 95% of which appear only once. As regards this clone: Antigen specificity is unknown.

This chain connects TRBV7-9 to TRBJ2-7; TRBD1 matches at 9 bases. The source is a man aged 18 to 35 in good health. Some clones in this sample may be carry-over from other donors' samples. The specimen sequenced was naive CD8+ T cells from PBMCs. CDR3 sequence: CASSDLVDRGPYEQYF. CDR3 coding DNA: TGTGCCAGCAGCGACTTGGTGGACAGGGGACCCTACGAGCAGTACTTC.